This T cell receptor beta chain is from a study of vaccination effects on CD4 cells after COVID-19 (dated by TCRdb to 2022 to 2024). Regarding the research as a whole: Each participant got two doses of an mRNA SARS-CoV-2 vaccine, either BNT162b2 or mRNA-1273. Pre-vaccine samples were collected from a couple of convalescent patients 16 days and one week before the first dose, corresponding to 142 and 148 days after COVID-19 diagnosis. In both COVID-19 convalescent patients and infection-naive vaccine recipients, the study compared SARS-CoV-2 spike-specific CD4+ TCR repertoires from before mRNA vaccination with those from after it. The full study included around nine COVID-19 convalescent patients and several SARS-CoV-2-naive healthy vaccine recipients. Cultures from other donors in the study were sequenced with the Oncomine TCR Beta short-read assay on an Illumina iSeq 100. Paper-wide results and their limitations: In convalescent patients, the post-vaccine spike-reactive repertoire was composed mainly of new vaccine-induced clones that were largely distinct from infection-induced clones. At late post-vaccination timepoints, both infection-induced and vaccine-induced clones showed marked clonal contraction, consistent with waning T cell responses. The study was limited by a small number of convalescent patients, and early post-infection timepoints were lacking.

Taken from cysteine to phenylalanine, the CDR3 has 15 residues. Solely the CDR3 DNA is kept, with 45 bases framed from the first base. V and J are trimmed by 6 bases and 4 bases, and the gene matches miss 10 bases of the junction. The germline V gene sets CDR1 to MNHEY and CDR2 to SVGAGI. Receptor amplification or capture employed the immunoSEQ multiplex PCR assay. DNA from the CD4+ T cells that had been cultured and isolated underwent TCR beta CDR3 sequencing. The source study handled its data this way. Non-productive TCR sequences were removed, reads were trimmed to the CDR3 region, and CDR3s of at least 7 amino acids were retained. The MANAFEST web app was used to identify antigen-specific clonotypes by comparing expansion in peptide wells with expansion in reference cultures. To count as positive, a clone had to show expansion at FDR<0.05 compared with the reference and with all other wells, an odds ratio above 5, and a frequency above 0.1% in two replicate wells. Cross-reactive clonotypes were defined as significantly expanded in SARS-CoV-2 spike wells and in at least one common cold coronavirus spike condition. CDR3 similarity was assessed by Levenshtein distance using the stringdist R package, and unrooted trees were constructed with ape in R 3.6.1. In TCRdb, the immuneACCESS table is reduced to in-frame sequences with V and J assigned. These tables do not hold every clone; where another copy was compared, an unresolved V gene accounts for under half, and the others remain unexplained. V and J calls and clone size are as listed in that table; D and trimming were resolved from the DNA. This sample lists about 70,000 clones; roughly two thirds were detected once. The top ten clones comprise under 6% of the sample.

The ViraFEST assay stimulated PBMC with viral peptide pools and then used TCR sequencing to identify antigen-specific CD4+ T cell clonotypes by expansion. After approximately eleven days of culture, CD4+ T cells were isolated with the EasySep CD4+ T cell isolation kit. Convalescent patients had PCR-confirmed SARS-CoV-2 infection between March and December 2020, before Alpha, Beta and Delta variants emerged in the United States. Roughly 2 million PBMC per well were cultured in IMDM with 5% human AB serum, roughly 10 IU/ml IL-2 and gentamicin, plus 10 ug/ml peptides. A peptide pool from HIV-1 Nef was used as the negative control culture condition. On days 3 and 7, half of the culture medium was replaced with fresh IL-2-containing medium. Unless otherwise noted, each peptide stimulation condition was cultured in triplicate wells. Using Ficoll-Paque Plus gradient centrifugation, PBMC were separated from whole blood and then either used fresh or cryopreserved at -140C. Genomic DNA was extracted from cultured CD4+ T cells with the QIAamp micro DNA kit.

In the case of this clone: What this receptor recognizes is not known. Qualities for individual bases were not recorded, and no much larger clone is one base off.

The source of this sequence is a human donor who had a prior SARS-CoV-2 infection. Sequenced material: CD4+ T cells from PBMCs cultured with HIV peptides, taken before COVID-19 vaccination. What this sample's cell subset or site label stands for: HIV-1 Nef peptide pool negative control/reference culture. This chain joins TRBV6-5 to TRBJ2-7; 9 nucleotides in the junction match TRBD2. The CDR3 protein sequence reads: CASSAAGTSLYEQYF. The DNA sequence follows: TGTGCCAGCAGCGCCGCCGGGACTAGCCTTTACGAGCAGTACTTC.